This T cell receptor (beta chain) was obtained from a study of patients and donors after allogeneic stem cell transplantation. TCRdb reprocessed the RT-PCR reads with MiXCR, giving one entry per CDR3 protein. The sample yields some 880,000 distinct CDR3 sequences, 18% seen once. V was pared by 3 bases and J by 1 base, with 14 bases between. This CDR3 region has 15 residues. CDR1 and CDR2 (germline): SQVTM, ANQGSEA. This TCR derives from a human donor who was either an allogeneic HSCT recipient or a stem cell or donor lymphocyte infusion donor (not recorded which). It is not recorded whose cells these are; they may come from a transplant donor. V usage is TRBV29-1 and J usage is TRBJ2-3; possible D gene TRBD1, 6 bases. The sample comprised blood, either unsorted or a sorted T cell fraction (not recorded which). The CDR3 sequence: CSVEGDTKRTDTQYF. The CDR3 nucleotides read TGCAGCGTTGAGGGGGACACGAAACGCACAGATACGCAGTATTTT.